This T cell receptor beta chain was observed in a study of cytomegalovirus exposure and HLA in healthy donors. Points on this clone: Antigen unknown.

Whole-study results and caveats: In a later analysis, across HLA loci, associated TCR counts were highest for DRB1, lowest for HLA-C. Previous analysis showed most TCR beta V segments were productive about 87% or about 30% of the time.

The PCR was carried out with 60 Vbeta primers and 13 Jbeta primers. TCRdb keeps only in-frame clones here, not all; method: immunoSEQ multiplex PCR. The repertoire includes about 110,000 clones, around 83% of them detected once, and 2.5% to 3% sits in the top ten. J lost 5 bases, V lost 0 bases, and 11 bases had no gene match. The germline V gene has CDR1 SGDLS and CDR2 YYNGEE. The CDR3 extends over 16 amino acids. This receptor was taken from a woman in her fifties or sixties in good health and CMV-seropositive. The chain uses TRBV9 and TRBJ2-7; 7 bases are shared with TRBD2. The specimen was PBMCs. The DNA of the CDR3 is TGTGCCAGCAGCGTAGCTCCAGCGGGGACCTGGGACGAGCAGTACTTC. Protein sequence: CASSVAPAGTWDEQYF.